The entry below gives a single T cell receptor beta chain sequence along with its context. This sample is part of a study of blood T cell repertoires in COVID-19. The assay was immunoSEQ multiplex PCR, and TCRdb's table has in-frame clones only and misses some. The data contain approximately 120,000 clones, just under 85% of them singletons. The specimen sequenced was peripheral blood. This clonotype was sampled from a human donor in a cohort sampled during active COVID-19.

The CDR3 DNA reads TGTGCCAGCAGCTGGGGACAGGGCACCTACGAGCAGTACTTC. Its translation: CASSWGQGTYEQYF. This chain joins TRBV5-6 and TRBJ2-7, with 9 bases lining up with TRBD1. Germline V gives CDR1 SGHDT, CDR2 YYEEEE. Germline trimming cut 3 bases from V and 2 bases from J; bases unmatched to any gene: 3. The CDR3 has 14 amino acids.